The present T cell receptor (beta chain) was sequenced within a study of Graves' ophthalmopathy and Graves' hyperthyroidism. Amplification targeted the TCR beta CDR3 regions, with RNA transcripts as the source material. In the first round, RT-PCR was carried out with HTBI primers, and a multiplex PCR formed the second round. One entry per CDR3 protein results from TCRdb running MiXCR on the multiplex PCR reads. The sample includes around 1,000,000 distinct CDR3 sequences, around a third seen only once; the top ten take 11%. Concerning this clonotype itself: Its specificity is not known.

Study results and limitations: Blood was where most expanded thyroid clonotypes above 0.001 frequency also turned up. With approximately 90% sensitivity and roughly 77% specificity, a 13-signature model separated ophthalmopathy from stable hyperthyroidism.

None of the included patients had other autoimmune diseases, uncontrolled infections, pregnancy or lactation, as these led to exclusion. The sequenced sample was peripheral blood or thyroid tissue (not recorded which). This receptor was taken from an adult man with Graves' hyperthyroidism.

The CDR3 region is CASSQIGQGYTEAFF. CDR3 nucleotide sequence: TGCGCCAGCAGCCAAATTGGACAGGGCTACACTGAAGCTTTCTTT. V and J are TRBV4-1 and TRBJ1-1; TRBD1 matches at 8 bases. The V gene's germline CDR1 is MGHRA and CDR2 YSYEKL. J gave up 3 bases and V 2 bases, and 5 bases lay outside the gene matches. The CDR3 is 15 amino acids.